This T cell receptor beta chain is drawn from a study of cytomegalovirus exposure and HLA in healthy donors. Study results and caveats: In a later analysis, DRB1 alleles had the most associated TCRs; HLA-C alleles the fewest. Among the most significant clusters, several appeared linked to common viral pathogens in a later analysis.

PCR primers comprised 60 Vbeta and 13 Jbeta primers. Assay: immunoSEQ multiplex PCR; the TCRdb copy retains only in-frame clones and omits some. The table includes about 43,000 clones, 51% detected once. This clone was seen a few times. The antigen is undetermined. Sequencing was performed on PBMCs. The receptor's source is a man aged 55 to 70 in good health and CMV-seronegative.

The CDR3 DNA follows: TGCAGCGCCCCTGGACAGAACACTGAAGCTTTCTTT. As protein: CSAPGQNTEAFF. The V call is TRBV29-1, the J call TRBJ1-1; TRBD1 might be the D (5 bases). This CDR3 has 12 amino acids. CDR1 is SQVTM and CDR2 is ANQGSEA in the germline V gene. With 7 bases removed from V and 1 base from J, the gap between germline ends came to 10 bases.